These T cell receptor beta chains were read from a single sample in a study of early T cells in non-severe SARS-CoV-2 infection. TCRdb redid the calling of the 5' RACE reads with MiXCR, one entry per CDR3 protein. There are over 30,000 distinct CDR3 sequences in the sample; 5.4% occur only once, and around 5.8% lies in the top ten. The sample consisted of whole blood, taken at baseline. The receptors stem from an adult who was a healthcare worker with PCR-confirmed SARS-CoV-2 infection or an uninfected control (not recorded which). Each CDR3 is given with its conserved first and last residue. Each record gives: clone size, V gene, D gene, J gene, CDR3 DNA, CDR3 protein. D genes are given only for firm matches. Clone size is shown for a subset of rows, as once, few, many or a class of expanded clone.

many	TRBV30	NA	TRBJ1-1	TGTGCCTGGAGTGTACAGGGAAGGGGGTACACTGAAGCTTTCTTT	CAWSVQGRGYTEAFF
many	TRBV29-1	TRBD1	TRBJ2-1	TGCAGCGTCCTACCCGGGTCCGGGACAGGGGGTTACAATGAGCAGTTCTTC	CSVLPGSGTGGYNEQFF
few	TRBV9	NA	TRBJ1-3	TGTGCCAGCAGCAGGGAAGGGCTACTTGGAAACACCATATATTTT	CASSREGLLGNTIYF
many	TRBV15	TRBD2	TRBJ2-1	TGTGCCACCAGCAGAGAAGCTAGCGGGAGGCCTGGCAATGAGCAGTTCTTC	CATSREASGRPGNEQFF
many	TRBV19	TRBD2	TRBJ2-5	TGTGCCAGTAGTATCCCCTCCGGGAGGGAGGGGCCGGAGTTAGAGACCCAGTACTTC	CASSIPSGREGPELETQYF
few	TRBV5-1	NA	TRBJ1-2	TGCGCCAGCAGCTTGGTGGGGCAGGGCCATGGCTACACCTTC	CASSLVGQGHGYTF
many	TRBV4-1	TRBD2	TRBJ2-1	TGCGCCAGCAGCCAAGCGGGCGGGAGTGCTTACAATGAGCAGTTCTTC	CASSQAGGSAYNEQFF
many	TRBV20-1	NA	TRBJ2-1	TGCAGTCCTGGACAGAGCTCCTACAATGAGCAGTTCTTC	CSPGQSSYNEQFF
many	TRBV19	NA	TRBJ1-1	TGTGCCAGTACCGACGGGGGTGGCACTGAAGCTTTCTTT	CASTDGGGTEAFF
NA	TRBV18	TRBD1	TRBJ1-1	TGTGCCAGCTCACCACCGGGACAGGGGGACACTGAAGCTTTCTTT	CASSPPGQGDTEAFF
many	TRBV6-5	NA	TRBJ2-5	TGTGCCAGCAGAGGCAGGGGAGGAGAGACCCAGTACTTC	CASRGRGGETQYF
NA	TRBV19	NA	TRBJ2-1	TGTGCCAGTACCGGGACCGCCTACAATGAGCAGTTCTTC	CASTGTAYNEQFF
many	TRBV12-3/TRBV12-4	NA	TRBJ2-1	TGTGCCAGCAGCCTTGAATCCCCTAGTGGTCGCAATGAGCAGTTCTTC	CASSLESPSGRNEQFF
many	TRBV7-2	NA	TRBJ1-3	TGTGCCAGCAGCTTAGAACAGATAGGAAACACCATATATTTT	CASSLEQIGNTIYF
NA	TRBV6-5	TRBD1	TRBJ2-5	TGTGCCAGCGGTTACAAGGTCTCCAGGGGGGAGACCCAGTACTTC	CASGYKVSRGETQYF
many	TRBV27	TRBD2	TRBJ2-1	TGTGCCAGCAGTCCAATGGGCGGGAGCTCCTACAATGAGCAGTTCTTC	CASSPMGGSSYNEQFF
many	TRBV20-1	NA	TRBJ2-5	TGCAGTGCTAGAGGGCGGCCACCTCTGGAGACCCAGTACTTC	CSARGRPPLETQYF
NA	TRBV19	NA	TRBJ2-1	TGTGCCAGTAGTATACGGGACTCCTACAATGAGCAGTTCTTC	CASSIRDSYNEQFF
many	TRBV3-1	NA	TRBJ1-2	TGTGCCAGCAGCCAAGGGTCCCTTAACTATGGCTACACCTTC	CASSQGSLNYGYTF
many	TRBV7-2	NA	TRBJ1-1	TGTGCCAGCAGCCCCTCCCGCGACCGGAGAACTGAAGCTTTCTTT	CASSPSRDRRTEAFF
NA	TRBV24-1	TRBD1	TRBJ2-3	TGTGCCACCAGTGATCTTAGACAGGGGGCAGATACGCAGTATTTT	CATSDLRQGADTQYF
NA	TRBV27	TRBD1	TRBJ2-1	TGTGCCAGCAGTTTATTCCCCGGACAGGGACTGGGCTACAATGAGCAGTTCTTC	CASSLFPGQGLGYNEQFF
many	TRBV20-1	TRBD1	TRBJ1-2	TGCAGTGCTAGAGAGGGGCCCCCGGGACAGGGTCGTCGGGATGGCTACACCTTC	CSAREGPPGQGRRDGYTF
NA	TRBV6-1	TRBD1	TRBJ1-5	TGTGCCAGCTGGACAGGGGGCAGCAATCAGCCCCAGCATTTT	CASWTGGSNQPQHF
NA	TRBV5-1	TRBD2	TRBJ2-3	TGCGCCAGCAGCTTGGAGTCTAGCGGGTTCACAGATACGCAGTATTTT	CASSLESSGFTDTQYF
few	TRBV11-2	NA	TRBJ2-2	TGTGCCAGCAGCTTGAAGGGGGGCAATCCCACCGGGGAGCTGTTTTTT	CASSLKGGNPTGELFF
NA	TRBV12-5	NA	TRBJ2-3	TGTGCTAGTGGTTTGGTACGCGGCACAGGCACAGATACGCAGTATTTT	CASGLVRGTGTDTQYF
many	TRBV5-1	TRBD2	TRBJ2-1	TGCGCCAGCAGCTTGGGTCTAGCGGGAACCAGCTCCTACAATGAGCAGTTCTTC	CASSLGLAGTSSYNEQFF
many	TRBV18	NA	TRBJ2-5	TGTGCCAGCTCACCGCTAGGACTGGGACAAGAGACCCAGTACTTC	CASSPLGLGQETQYF
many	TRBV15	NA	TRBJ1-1	TGTGCCACCAGCAGACGGGGCGTCGCTGAAGCTTTCTTT	CATSRRGVAEAFF
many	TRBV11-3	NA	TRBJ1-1	TGTGCCAGCAGCCCACCAGGGGTCCCTGAAGCTTTCTTT	CASSPPGVPEAFF
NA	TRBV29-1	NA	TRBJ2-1	TGCAGCGTTAGGGTCGCCGGGAGTCCTTCTGAGCAGTTCTTC	CSVRVAGSPSEQFF
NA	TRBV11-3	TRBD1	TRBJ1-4	TGTGCCAGCAGCTTATCGGACAGGGCGGCTGTTGAAAAACTGTTTTTT	CASSLSDRAAVEKLFF
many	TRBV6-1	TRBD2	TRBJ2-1	TGTGCCAGCAGTGAAGTATTGGGGAGGGACTACACCCAGGAGCAGTTCTTC	CASSEVLGRDYTQEQFF
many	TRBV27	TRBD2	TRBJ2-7	TGTGCCAGCAGTTTGTTAGGGCTAGCGGGAGAGAAGAGTAGCGAGCAGTACTTC	CASSLLGLAGEKSSEQYF
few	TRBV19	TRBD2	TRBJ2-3	TGTGCCAGTAGTAGGCTCGATGGGGGACTAGCGGGAATAGATACGCAGTATTTT	CASSRLDGGLAGIDTQYF
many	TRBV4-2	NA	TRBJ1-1	TGTGCCAGCAGCCAAGACCACAGGGCCCCTGAAGCTTTCTTT	CASSQDHRAPEAFF
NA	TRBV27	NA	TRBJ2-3	TGTGCCAGCAGTTCCTACCAGACTTTACGCACAGATACGCAGTATTTT	CASSSYQTLRTDTQYF
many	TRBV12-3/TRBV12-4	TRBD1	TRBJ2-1	TGTGCCAGCAGCCCGGGGACAGCTCCCTACAATGAGCAGTTCTTC	CASSPGTAPYNEQFF
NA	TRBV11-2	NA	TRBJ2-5	TGTGCCAGCAGCCTGAAACTTAATCCTCAACCGAGTGAGACCCAGTACTTC	CASSLKLNPQPSETQYF
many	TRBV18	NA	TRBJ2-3	TGTGCCAGCTCACTTCTGTTAGATACGCAGTATTTT	CASSLLLDTQYF